This TCR beta chain came from a study of cytomegalovirus exposure and HLA in healthy donors. At the level of the study: There were 100 million to 130 million unique TCR beta sequences, drawn from 150 million to 200 million T cells, in an earlier analysis.

Concerning this clone itself: What it binds is not known.

Study-wide results and caveats: In an earlier analysis, productive rearrangement rates for most beta V segments clustered near 87% or 30%. Later analysis demonstrated an association between a missense DCLRE1C variant and TCR beta V- and J-gene trimming.

CDR1 MNHEY and CDR2 SMNVEV come from the germline V gene (reference sequence). With V trimmed by 6 bases and J by 4 bases, 3 bases remained unmatched. The CDR3 contains 15 residues. The PCR employed 60 Vbeta primers together with 13 Jbeta primers. The assay was immunoSEQ multiplex PCR, and TCRdb's table has in-frame clones only and misses some. Of roughly 120,000 clones in the sample, more than 60% are singletons; the top ten hold around 4.2%. The receptor's source is a woman aged 35 to 49 in good health and CMV-seronegative. The sequencing sample was made of PBMCs. The chain joins TRBV27 to TRBJ2-1; 13 bases are a match to TRBD2. The DNA of the CDR3 is TGTGCCAGCAGACGGACTAGCGGGGGTTACAATGAGCAGTTCTTC. Translated: CASRRTSGGYNEQFF.